Listed here are 25 T cell receptor beta chains from one sample, sequenced in a study of CXCR3-negative and CXCR3-positive naive CD8 T cells. With UMI labels, 5' RACE was used to prepare the TRB cDNA libraries. TCRdb re-called the 5' RACE reads and shows each CDR3 protein once, DNA omitted. This sample's clone table lists about 120,000 distinct CDR3 sequences. The source material was naive CXCR3- CD8+ T cells from blood. Subset defined: CD45RO-CCR7+CD27+CD95- naive CD8+ T cells lacking CXCR3 (TNR3-). Source of these receptors: a human donor in good health. Some clones in this sample may be carry-over from other donors' samples.

The CDR3: CASSPSRGNYNEQFF. The rearrangement joins TRBV11-2 to TRBJ2-1. Germline V gives CDR1 SGHAT, CDR2 FQNNGV. This CDR3 comprises 15 residues.

V and J are TRBV7-2 and TRBJ2-7; the TRBD1 assignment by TCRdb is unverifiable without DNA. This CDR3 region has 14 residues. CDR1 is SGHTA and CDR2 is FQGNSA in the germline V gene. CDR3 region: CASSSPGSGYEQYF.

This chain uses TRBV13 with TRBJ2-5; TCRdb outputs TRBD1, but without DNA this stays unchecked. The CDR3 runs to 16 residues. Germline loops: CDR1 PRHDT, CDR2 FYEKMQ (reference sequence). The CDR3 here is CASSHGLAGVRETQYF.

The rearrangement joins TRBV15 to TRBJ1-1; TCRdb lists TRBD1, though no DNA is available to test this call. This CDR3 spans 15 amino acids. Germline CDR1 is LNHNV and CDR2 is YYDKDF (reference sequence). The CDR3: CATSRVTAAGTEAFF.

The chain carries TRBV29-1 and TRBJ2-1; TCRdb selects TRBD1, and the lack of DNA leaves this call unchecked. The germline V gene has CDR1 SQVTM and CDR2 ANQGSEA. The CDR3 consists of 12 residues. CDR3 sequence: CSVRGGNNEQFF.

The chain combines TRBV6-2 or TRBV6-3 with TRBJ2-1; there is no DNA to check the TCRdb D call of TRBD1. Germline V gene lookup returns CDR1 MNHEY and CDR2 SVGEGT. The CDR3 is 15 residues long. CDR3 amino acids: CASSYPMDRYNEQFF.

The rearrangement uses TRBV2 and TRBJ2-5; TCRdb names TRBD2, which stays unverified in the absence of DNA. Germline V lookup: CDR1 SNHLY, CDR2 FYNNEI. CDR3 length: 16 amino acids. CDR3 sequence: CASSDPLLAGVETQYF.

The CDR3 sequence: CASSSGGWTLGTDTQYF. This sequence joins TRBV13 and TRBJ2-3; TCRdb returns TRBD1, unconfirmable since there is no DNA. The CDR3 has 17 amino acids. Per the germline V gene, CDR1 is PRHDT and CDR2 is FYEKMQ (reference sequence).

The chain couples TRBV5-8 to TRBJ2-6; the TRBD1 assignment by TCRdb is unverifiable without DNA. Germline V lookup: CDR1 SGHTS, CDR2 YDEGEE. There are 16 residues in the CDR3. The CDR3 loop is CASSSRGLSGANVLTF.

This chain joins TRBV14 and TRBJ1-1; the TRBD1 assignment by TCRdb is unverifiable without DNA. This CDR3 spans 15 amino acids. The V gene's germline CDR1 is SGHDN and CDR2 FVKESK. The CDR3 region is CASSHVKQGEAEAFF. The full variable domain, with the rest looked up from reference TRBV14 and TRBJ1-1, is EAGVTQFPSHSVIEKGQTVTLRCDPISGHDNLYWYRRVMGKEIKFLLHFVKESKQDESGMPNNRFLAERTGGTYSTLKVQPAELEDSGVYFCASSHVKQGEAEAFFGQGTRLTVV.

The chain uses TRBV29-1 and TRBJ2-7; TCRdb's D call of TRBD1 is untestable without DNA. This CDR3 region has 14 residues. Germline CDR1 and CDR2: SQVTM and ANQGSEA. CDR3 sequence reads: CSTSRDNKPYEQYF.

V usage is TRBV18 and J usage is TRBJ1-1; checking the TCRdb D call of TRBD1 is not possible without DNA. Germline CDR1 KGHSH, CDR2 LQKENI. The CDR3 sequence is 14 residues long. CDR3 region: CASSPGPGGTEAFF.

This chain joins TRBV15 and TRBJ2-2. Germline loops: CDR1 LNHNV, CDR2 YYDKDF (reference sequence). This CDR3 is built from 14 residues. The CDR3 region is CATSRVANTGELFF.

The chain combines TRBV27 with TRBJ1-2; TCRdb lists TRBD1, though no DNA is available to test this call. Per the germline V gene, CDR1 is MNHEY and CDR2 is SMNVEV (reference sequence). The CDR3 runs to 16 residues. The CDR3 reads CASSSQWDISNYGYTF.

The gene calls are TRBV20-1 and TRBJ1-2; checking the TCRdb D call of TRBD1 is not possible without DNA. From germline, CDR1 is DFQATT and CDR2 SNEGSKA (reference sequence). The CDR3 is 16 amino acids. CDR3 region: CSAPWQDRGLDYGYTF.

This rearrangement joins TRBV19 to TRBJ2-3. The CDR3 loop spans 13 amino acids. Germline loops: CDR1 LNHDA, CDR2 SQIVND (reference sequence). The CDR3 sequence is CASSMNDPDTQYF.

The chain combines TRBV19 with TRBJ1-6; TCRdb's D gene call, TRBD1, goes unchecked for lack of DNA. CDR1 is LNHDA and CDR2 is SQIVND in the germline V gene (reference sequence). CDR3 length: 14 amino acids. The CDR3 is CASSYNRVNSPLHF.

The CDR3 sequence is CASSVWEQGTLDNEQFF. This chain uses TRBV9 with TRBJ2-1; without DNA, the TCRdb call of TRBD1 cannot be checked. The CDR3 is made up of 17 amino acids. CDR1 SGDLS and CDR2 YYNGEE come from the germline V gene.

V is TRBV10-3 and J is TRBJ2-7; the TRBD2 assignment by TCRdb is unverifiable without DNA. This CDR3 has 16 residues. Germline V gene sequence: CDR1 ENHRY, CDR2 SYGVKD. The CDR3 region is CAISDPTGPLSYEQYF.

This CDR3 reads CASSLTVGFGTEAFF. V is TRBV7-3 and J is TRBJ1-1. This CDR3 has 15 amino acids. Germline V gives CDR1 SGHTA, CDR2 FQGTGA.

The CDR3 reads CASSQDLAVEQFF. This chain joins TRBV3-1 and TRBJ2-1. This CDR3 comprises 13 residues. Looked up from germline, CDR1 is LGHDT and CDR2 is YNNKEL (reference sequence).

This chain joins TRBV11-3 and TRBJ2-1; TCRdb's D gene call, TRBD2, goes unchecked for lack of DNA. The CDR3 sequence is 19 residues long. Germline CDR1 is SGHNT and CDR2 is YENEEA. The CDR3 sequence: CASSAGTSGGTTSYNEQFF. The full variable domain, in which reference TRBV11-3 and TRBJ2-1 provide the parts outside the CDR3, is EAGVVQSPRYKIIEKKQPVAFWCNPISGHNTLYWYLQNLGQGPELLIRYENEEAVDDSQLPKDRFSAERLKGVDSTLKIQPAELGDSAVYLCASSAGTSGGTTSYNEQFFGPGTRLTVL.

V is TRBV7-9 and J is TRBJ1-1. Germline CDR1 is SEHNR and CDR2 is FQNEAQ (reference sequence). The CDR3 consists of 15 residues. The CDR3: CASSFSVGMNTEAFF.

The genes are TRBV10-3 and TRBJ2-5; the TRBD1 assignment by TCRdb is unverifiable without DNA. Looked up from germline, CDR1 is ENHRY and CDR2 is SYGVKD. This CDR3 is 14 amino acids long. The CDR3 loop is CAIRDTGEQETQYF.

The chain's CDR3 is CSARETAFYEQYF. The chain joins TRBV20-1 to TRBJ2-7; the D call of TRBD1 rests on TCRdb alone, since no DNA is present to check it. There are 13 residues in the CDR3. Per the germline V gene, CDR1 is DFQATT and CDR2 is SNEGSKA (reference sequence).